The 24 T cell receptor beta chains listed next were all sequenced from one sample in a study of cytomegalovirus exposure and HLA in healthy donors. PCR involved 60 Vbeta and 13 Jbeta primers. Libraries were prepared by immunoSEQ multiplex PCR; TCRdb keeps only in-frame clonotypes and omits some of them. This sample lists fewer than 250,000 clones; its ten largest clones have approximately 0.98%. Sequencing was done on a sample of PBMCs. The source of these receptors is a woman aged 25-40 years in good health and CMV-seropositive.

This chain joins TRBV7-9 and TRBJ1-1; D call uncertain. The CDR3 is made up of 15 amino acids. The V end was cut by 6 bases, the J end by 4 bases, with 18 bases between. Germline V lookup: CDR1 SEHNR, CDR2 FQNEAQ (reference sequence). The CDR3 DNA is TGTGCCAGCAGTACCACCCTCGGGAGTGGCACTGAAGCTTTCTTT. Translation: CASSTTLGSGTEAFF.

The chain employs TRBV6-4 and TRBJ2-1; 8 bases match TRBD2. In germline, CDR1 is MRHNA, CDR2 SNTAGT. V trimming: 5 bases; J trimming: 5 bases; junction bases outside the gene matches: 8. The CDR3 is 15 residues long. The CDR3 sequence is CASSQGGGLHNEQFF. Here the CDR3 DNA reads TGTGCCAGCAGTCAGGGCGGGGGGCTCCACAATGAGCAGTTCTTC.

This sequence joins TRBV7-9 and TRBJ2-1, with 8 nucleotides matching TRBD2. CDR3 length: 17 residues. Germline lookup yields CDR1 SEHNR and CDR2 FQNEAQ (reference sequence). V trimming: 5 bases; J trimming: 3 bases; junction bases outside the gene matches: 12. This CDR3 reads CASSPRGAGGSYNEQFF. As DNA, the CDR3 is TGTGCCAGCAGCCCCCGAGGTGCGGGGGGAAGCTACAATGAGCAGTTCTTC.

This chain links TRBV19 with TRBJ2-2; TRBD1 might be the D (5 bases). This CDR3 is built from 18 residues. Germline assignment: CDR1 LNHDA and CDR2 SQIVND (reference sequence). Trimming stripped 4 bases from V and 7 bases from J, with 25 bases between. The CDR3 reads CASSNMGRVRLGVGELFF. CDR3 nucleotides: TGTGCCAGTAGTAATATGGGAAGGGTCAGGTTAGGGGTCGGGGAGCTGTTTTTT.

V is TRBV5-1 and J is TRBJ1-5; weak D call: TRBD1 (5 bases). V lost 7 bases, J lost 0 bases, and 20 bases lay in between. Germline V lookup: CDR1 SGHRS, CDR2 YFSETQ. This CDR3 has 17 amino acids. CDR3 nucleotide sequence: TGCGCCAGCCGTGCGGGGGGAGAGACGTATAGCAATCAGCCCCAGCATTTT. Its translation is CASRAGGETYSNQPQHF.

The chain has TRBV7-8 and TRBJ2-3; the D is unclear. The V end was cut by 2 bases, the J end by 5 bases, with 5 bases between. Per germline, CDR1 SGHVS and CDR2 FQNEAQ. The CDR3 is 12 amino acids. CDR3 region: CASSLLEDTQYF. The CDR3, as DNA: TGTGCCAGCAGCTTATTAGAAGATACGCAGTATTTT.

The chain uses TRBV29-1 and TRBJ1-1, with 8 bases that match TRBD1. CDR3 length: 15 residues. V gave up 1 base and J gave up 7 bases; unmatched junction bases: 11. Germline V gene sequence: CDR1 SQVTM, CDR2 ANQGSEA. The CDR3 sequence is CSVEGTGTGPFEAFF. The CDR3 DNA reads TGCAGCGTTGAAGGGACTGGGACAGGACCGTTTGAAGCTTTCTTT.

The rearrangement joins TRBV19 to TRBJ1-5; 10 nucleotides align to TRBD1. CDR1 LNHDA and CDR2 SQIVND come from the germline V gene (reference sequence). The CDR3 is 14 residues long. The V and J ends lost 5 bases and 9 bases, in that order; junction bases with no gene match: 7. The CDR3 is CASSWDRGSPPQHF. The CDR3 nucleotides are TGTGCCAGTAGTTGGGACAGGGGTAGTCCGCCCCAGCATTTT. Combining the CDR3 with reference TRBV19 and TRBJ1-5 gives the whole variable domain DGGITQSPKYLFRKEGQNVTLSCEQNLNHDAMYWYRQDPGQGLRLIYYSQIVNDFQKGDIAEGYSVSREKKESFPLTVTSAQKNPTAFYLCASSWDRGSPPQHFGDGTRLSIL.

The V and J genes are TRBV5-4 and TRBJ2-3, with 8 bases identical to TRBD2. Germline trimming cut 4 bases from V and 2 bases from J; bases unmatched to any gene: 6. The CDR3 has 15 amino acids. Per germline, CDR1 SGHNT and CDR2 YYREEE (reference sequence). The CDR3 DNA is TGTGCCAGCAGCCAAACTAGCGGCCTCACAGATACGCAGTATTTT. Translation gives CASSQTSGLTDTQYF. Drawing the rest from reference TRBV5-4 and TRBJ2-3, the complete variable domain is ETGVTQSPTHLIKTRGQQVTLRCSSQSGHNTVSWYQQALGQGPQFIFQYYREEENGRGNFPPRFSGLQFPNYSSELNVNALELDDSALYLCASSQTSGLTDTQYFGPGTRLTVL.

The chain carries TRBV2 and TRBJ2-1; D may be TRBD2 (6 bases). V lost 3 bases to trimming and J lost 7 bases, with 10 bases between them. Germline CDR1 is SNHLY and CDR2 is FYNNEI. CDR3 length: 13 residues. CDR3 in DNA: TGTGCCAGCAGTGAGAATAGCGGAAATGAGCAGTTCTTC. This sequence encodes CASSENSGNEQFF. Looking up the rest from reference TRBV2 and TRBJ2-1 gives the full variable domain: EPEVTQTPSHQVTQMGQEVILRCVPISNHLYFYWYRQILGQKVEFLVSFYNNEISEKSEIFDDQFSVERPDGSNFTLKIRSTKLEDSAMYFCASSENSGNEQFFGPGTRLTVL.

The chain joins TRBV7-9 to TRBJ1-1, with TRBD1 matching 9 bases. After removal of 4 bases from V and 3 bases from J, the junction contained 6 bases not matched to a gene. Germline CDR1 reads SEHNR; CDR2 reads FQNEAQ (reference sequence). This CDR3 contains 15 residues. The CDR3 bases are TGTGCCAGCAGCTCTAGGACAGGGGCTGACACTGAAGCTTTCTTT. Translated, it gives CASSSRTGADTEAFF. Combining the CDR3 with reference TRBV7-9 and TRBJ1-1 gives the whole variable domain DTGVSQNPRHKITKRGQNVTFRCDPISEHNRLYWYRQTLGQGPEFLTYFQNEAQLEKSRLLSDRFSAERPKGSFSTLEIQRTEQGDSAMYLCASSSRTGADTEAFFGQGTRLTVV.

The chain joins TRBV25-1 to TRBJ1-5; a weak D match, TRBD1 (6 bases). CDR1 is MGHDK and CDR2 is SYGVNS in the germline V gene. This CDR3 has 13 residues. Trimming shortened V by 2 bases and J by 8 bases, and 10 bases separated the two germline ends. As DNA, the CDR3 is TGTGCCAGCAGTGAACTTGCAGGGGAGCCCCAGCATTTT. Its translation is CASSELAGEPQHF. Drawing the rest from reference TRBV25-1 and TRBJ1-5, the complete variable domain is EADIYQTPRYLVIGTGKKITLECSQTMGHDKMYWYQQDPGMELHLIHYSYGVNSTEKGDLSSESTVSRIRTEHFPLTLESARPSHTSQYLCASSELAGEPQHFGDGTRLSIL.

CDR3 amino acids: CASSLRDRGGETQYF. The CDR3 region has the DNA TGTGCCAGCAGCCTCCGGGACAGGGGAGGGGAGACCCAGTACTTC. The chain carries TRBV7-7 and TRBJ2-5; 10 nucleotides match TRBD1. The CDR3 spans 15 residues. V gave up 5 bases and J gave up 5 bases; unmatched junction bases: 8. Germline CDR1 reads SSHAT; CDR2 reads FNYEAQ (reference sequence).

The genes are TRBV28 and TRBJ1-4; D is unresolved. The CDR3 extends over 17 amino acids. Germline V lookup: CDR1 MDHEN, CDR2 SYDVKM. V was pared by 3 bases and J by 2 bases, with 16 bases between. CDR3 loop: CASSFSWAGATNEKLFF. Here the CDR3 DNA reads TGTGCCAGCAGTTTCAGTTGGGCGGGTGCGACTAATGAAAAACTGTTTTTT. Full variable domain (outside the CDR3, taken from reference TRBV28 and TRBJ1-4): DVKVTQSSRYLVKRTGEKVFLECVQDMDHENMFWYRQDPGLGLRLIYFSYDVKMKEKGDIPEGYSVSREKKERFSLILESASTNQTSMYLCASSFSWAGATNEKLFFGSGTQLSVL.

The chain uses TRBV28 and TRBJ1-5; D might be TRBD1 (6 bases). Germline V gene data show CDR1 as MDHEN and CDR2 as SYDVKM. The CDR3 consists of 16 residues. Trimming stripped 5 bases from V and 2 bases from J, with 16 bases between. The CDR3 DNA follows: TGTGCCAGCAGTGGTCAGGGGTTTAGGCGCAATCAGCCCCAGCATTTT. Residues: CASSGQGFRRNQPQHF.

This chain joins TRBV5-1 and TRBJ1-4; D uncertain. This CDR3 comprises 13 residues. Trimming cost V 6 bases and J 5 bases, with 11 bases left between them. The V gene's germline CDR1 is SGHRS and CDR2 YFSETQ. The CDR3 loop is CASTVNRNEKLFF. CDR3 nucleotides: TGCGCCAGCACCGTAAACAGAAATGAAAAACTGTTTTTT.

The rearrangement links TRBV7-8 to TRBJ2-2, with unresolved D. CDR1 and CDR2 (germline): SGHVS, FQNEAQ. Trimming took 7 bases from V and 5 from J, leaving 8 bases between them. The CDR3 is 12 amino acids. In DNA, the CDR3 is TGTGCCAGCAAGAAAGAGACCGGGGAGCTGTTTTTT. Translating it yields CASKKETGELFF.

With respect to this clone: This CDR3 is also generated by other DNA sequences in the sample. V is TRBV19 and J is TRBJ1-5; D not resolved. CDR1 is LNHDA and CDR2 is SQIVND in the germline V gene (reference sequence). CDR3 length equals 12 residues. The ends were cut back, 3 bases at V and 7 bases at J, with 7 bases in the middle. The CDR3 loop is CASSIGGQPQHF. The CDR3 DNA follows: TGTGCCAGTAGTATCGGAGGGCAGCCCCAGCATTTT.

The CDR3: CASSFMGRNYGYTF. DNA of the CDR3: TGTGCCAGCAGCTTTATGGGCCGTAACTATGGCTACACCTTC. J is TRBJ1-2 and V is TRBV11-2; the D is unclear. CDR1 and CDR2 from the germline V gene are SGHAT and FQNNGV. This CDR3 has 14 residues. The V end was cut by 3 bases, the J end by 1 base, with 9 bases between.

Written as DNA, the CDR3 is TGTGCCAGTAGTCCTAGACAGGGGGCGGGAAATCAGCCCCAGCATTTT. Amino acids: CASSPRQGAGNQPQHF. V and J are TRBV19 and TRBJ1-5, with TRBD1 matching 10 bases. Germline V gene sequence: CDR1 LNHDA, CDR2 SQIVND (reference sequence). This CDR3 spans 16 amino acids. The V gene end was trimmed by 5 bases and the J gene end by 4 bases; junction bases not matched to a gene: 8. Looking up the rest from reference TRBV19 and TRBJ1-5 gives the full variable domain: DGGITQSPKYLFRKEGQNVTLSCEQNLNHDAMYWYRQDPGQGLRLIYYSQIVNDFQKGDIAEGYSVSREKKESFPLTVTSAQKNPTAFYLCASSPRQGAGNQPQHFGDGTRLSIL.

The chain couples TRBV18 to TRBJ2-2; D is unresolved. The CDR3 runs 13 residues. V gave up 3 bases and J gave up 4 bases, with 6 bases separating them. Per germline, CDR1 KGHSH and CDR2 LQKENI. The CDR3 coding sequence is TGTGCCAGCTCACCGTCGGGCACCGGGGAGCTGTTTTTT. Translating gives CASSPSGTGELFF. Filled out from reference TRBV18 and TRBJ2-2, the complete variable domain reads NAGVMQNPRHLVRRRGQEARLRCSPMKGHSHVYWYRQLPEEGLKFMVYLQKENIIDESGMPKERFSAEFPKEGPSILRIQQVVRGDSAAYFCASSPSGTGELFFGEGSRLTVL.

This rearrangement joins TRBV5-1 to TRBJ1-2; D is possibly TRBD1 (5 bases). CDR3 size: 15 residues. V was cut by 1 base and J by 3 bases, with 13 bases left in between. CDR1 SGHRS and CDR2 YFSETQ come from the germline V gene. CDR3 region: CASSLRETGDYGYTF. The CDR3 nucleotides are TGCGCCAGCAGCTTGAGGGAAACAGGAGACTATGGCTACACCTTC.

This chain joins TRBV6-5 and TRBJ2-1, with 9 bases that match TRBD1. Per the germline V gene, CDR1 is MNHEY and CDR2 is SVGAGI. Germline trimming cut 6 bases from V and 5 bases from J; bases unmatched to any gene: 8. CDR3 size: 15 residues. The CDR3 is CASRSTGGLNNEQFF. The CDR3 DNA follows: TGTGCCAGCAGGTCGACAGGGGGGTTAAACAATGAGCAGTTCTTC.

The V and J genes are TRBV28 and TRBJ2-7, with 7 bases matching TRBD1. This CDR3 contains 15 residues. Germline loops: CDR1 MDHEN, CDR2 SYDVKM. Losses at the gene ends were 6 bases for V and 4 bases for J; bases not matched to a gene: 12. CDR3 bases: TGTGCCAGCAGGACCGTACAGGGGAGAGTTTACGAGCAGTACTTC. It yields the protein CASRTVQGRVYEQYF.